This T cell receptor beta chain was documented in a study of T cell repertoires in cytomegalovirus infection. In the study overall: Recently identified HLA-C-restricted CMV epitopes were used, and well-studied HLA-B-restricted CMV epitopes were used as well. Public TCR beta signature analysis indicated the presence of both CMV infection and matching HLA type.

The CDR3 is made up of 14 amino acids. V lost 5 bases, J lost 6 bases, and 14 bases lay in between. Germline CDR1 SEHNR, CDR2 FQNEAQ (reference sequence). This clonotype was seen ten or more times. What it recognizes is unknown. TCRdb ran MiXCR on the reads and lists one entry per CDR3 protein. The sample carries hundreds of thousands of distinct CDR3 sequences, around 32% recorded once. Study-wide results and limits: CMV carriers having the relevant HLA were flagged by cumulative public TCR beta family frequency. Dominating the ex vivo response were TCR beta clonotypes that were CMV-specific and HLA-C-restricted.

The source material was cultured CD8+ T cells from PBMCs, sampled from culture after CMV antigen stimulation. The chain has TRBV7-9 and TRBJ1-5; no clear D. The sequence came from a human donor in good health (CMV status not recorded). Some clones in this sample may be carry-over from other donors' samples. CDR3 protein: CASSRTERGQPQHF. The DNA of the CDR3 is TGTGCCAGCAGCCGGACCGAGCGGGGTCAGCCCCAGCATTTT.